A selection of T cell receptor beta chains follows, all from one sample in a study of blood T cell repertoires in COVID-19. Repertoires were generated with immunoSEQ multiplex PCR, while TCRdb's copy carries only in-frame clones and drops some. The table has 150,000 to 200,000 clones, roughly 91% seen once. Sequenced material: peripheral blood. The receptors come from a human donor in a cohort sampled during active COVID-19. Both conserved end residues are part of each CDR3.

TRBV10-3	12	TRBJ1-2	CAARQVNYGYTF
TRBV2	14	TRBJ1-2	CASSESWAGGGYTF
TRBV4-3	15	TRBJ2-7	CASSQEVTSGNEQYF
TRBV28	17	TRBJ2-3	CASSPRWTSGSADTQYF
TRBV4-3	17	TRBJ2-2	CASSHRTSGGHTGELFF
TRBV27	15	TRBJ2-7	CASSSGQAQGSEQYF
TRBV7-2	14	TRBJ2-1	CASSLGGLANEQFF
TRBV19	15	TRBJ1-4	CASSARGRTDEKLFF
TRBV18	15	TRBJ2-1	CASSPGTSGYNEQFF
TRBV30	16	TRBJ2-3	CAWSSASGSYTDTQYF
TRBV7-2	16	TRBJ1-2	CASSLEVTGSNYGYTF
TRBV25-1	13	TRBJ2-2	CASSDRATGELFF
TRBV20-1	11	TRBJ2-3	CSASLGDTQYF
TRBV5-1	15	TRBJ2-1	CASSFIAGGSNEQFF
TRBV6-1	15	TRBJ2-3	CASSERSGLTDTQYF
TRBV6-5	14	TRBJ1-2	CASSYRTGAGGYTF
TRBV4-3	18	TRBJ2-2	CASSQEEAGQGITGELFF
TRBV6-6	14	TRBJ2-1	CASSFRGGANEQFF
TRBV27	14	TRBJ2-7	CASSSIQGTGEQYF
TRBV6-5	12	TRBJ2-7	CASSPGAGGEYF
TRBV28	12	TRBJ2-5	CASSFGKETQYF
TRBV5-1	13	TRBJ2-1	CASREESYNEQFF
TRBV6-2/TRBV6-3	14	TRBJ2-7	CASSPKGADYEQYF
TRBV7-9	14	TRBJ2-7	CASSRDRFAYEQYF
TRBV6-2/TRBV6-3	15	TRBJ2-7	CASSPYRQDLYEQYF
TRBV27	13	TRBJ2-5	CASSGLGQETQYF
TRBV3-1/TRBV3-2	15	TRBJ1-4	CASSLRTGPNEKLFF
TRBV21-1	16	TRBJ2-3	CASSKVGGRGWDTQYF
TRBV7-9	15	TRBJ1-4	CASSLGQGADEKLFF
TRBV30	13	TRBJ1-1	CASYGGMNTEAFF
TRBV27	14	TRBJ2-7	CASSLLGQAYEQYF
TRBV2	17	TRBJ2-5	CASSEASSGGYQETQYF
TRBV7-9	13	TRBJ1-1	CASSVGPNTEAFF